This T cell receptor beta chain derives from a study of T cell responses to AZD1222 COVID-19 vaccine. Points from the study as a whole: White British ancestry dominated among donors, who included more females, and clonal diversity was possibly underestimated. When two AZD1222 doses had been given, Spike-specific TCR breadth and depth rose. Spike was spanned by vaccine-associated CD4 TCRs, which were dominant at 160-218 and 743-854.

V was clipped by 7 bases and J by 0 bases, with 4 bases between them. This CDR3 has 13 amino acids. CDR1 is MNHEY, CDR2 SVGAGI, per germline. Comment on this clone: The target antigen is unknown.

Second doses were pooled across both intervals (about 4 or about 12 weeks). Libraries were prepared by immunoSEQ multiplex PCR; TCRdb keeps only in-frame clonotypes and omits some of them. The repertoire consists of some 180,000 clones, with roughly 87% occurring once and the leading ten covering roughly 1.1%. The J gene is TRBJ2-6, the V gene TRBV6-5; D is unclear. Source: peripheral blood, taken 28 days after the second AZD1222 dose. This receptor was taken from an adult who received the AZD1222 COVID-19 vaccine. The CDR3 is CASKVSGANVLTF. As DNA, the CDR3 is TGTGCCAGCAAAGTCTCTGGGGCCAACGTCCTGACTTTC.